Each of the 3 T cell receptor beta chains below was sequenced from the same sample in a study of OX40 agonist ivuxolimab in advanced cancers. The data were produced by immunoSEQ multiplex PCR, yet TCRdb's version contains in-frame clones alone and is incomplete. The table has about 62,000 clones, approximately 85% seen once. The material sequenced was CD4+ or CD8+ T cells sorted from blood, taken in a trial of the OX40 agonist ivuxolimab. These receptors came from an adult with an advanced solid tumor such as melanoma, head and neck, liver or kidney cancer.

The chain carries TRBV5-5 and TRBJ2-7; D tentatively reads TRBD1 or TRBD2 (5 bases each). Germline V lookup: CDR1 SGHKS, CDR2 YYEKEE (reference sequence). V lost 1 base, J lost 5 bases, and 10 bases lay in between. The length of the CDR3 is 13 residues. The CDR3 loop reads CASSLPGRDEQYF. The CDR3 DNA reads TGTGCCAGCAGCTTGCCGGGGCGCGACGAGCAGTACTTC.

J is TRBJ1-1 and V is TRBV6-5; a possible D gene is TRBD1 (6 bases). V was trimmed by 0 bases and J by 6 bases, leaving 8 bases between them. CDR3 length: 13 amino acids. Germline lookup yields CDR1 MNHEY and CDR2 SVGAGI. The DNA of the CDR3 is TGTGCCAGCAGTTACTCCGAGGGGGCTGAAGCTTTCTTT. It encodes CASSYSEGAEAFF.

J is TRBJ2-5 and V is TRBV27, with TRBD2 matching 9 bases. The assigned J gene may be wrong: the sequence end matches TRBJ2-7 better. The germline V gene encodes CDR1 MNHEY and CDR2 SMNVEV (reference sequence). There are 13 residues in the CDR3. The CDR3 is CASRGGGAYEQYF. CDR3 in DNA: TGTGCCAGCAGGGGCGGGGGGGCCTACGAGCAGTACTTC.